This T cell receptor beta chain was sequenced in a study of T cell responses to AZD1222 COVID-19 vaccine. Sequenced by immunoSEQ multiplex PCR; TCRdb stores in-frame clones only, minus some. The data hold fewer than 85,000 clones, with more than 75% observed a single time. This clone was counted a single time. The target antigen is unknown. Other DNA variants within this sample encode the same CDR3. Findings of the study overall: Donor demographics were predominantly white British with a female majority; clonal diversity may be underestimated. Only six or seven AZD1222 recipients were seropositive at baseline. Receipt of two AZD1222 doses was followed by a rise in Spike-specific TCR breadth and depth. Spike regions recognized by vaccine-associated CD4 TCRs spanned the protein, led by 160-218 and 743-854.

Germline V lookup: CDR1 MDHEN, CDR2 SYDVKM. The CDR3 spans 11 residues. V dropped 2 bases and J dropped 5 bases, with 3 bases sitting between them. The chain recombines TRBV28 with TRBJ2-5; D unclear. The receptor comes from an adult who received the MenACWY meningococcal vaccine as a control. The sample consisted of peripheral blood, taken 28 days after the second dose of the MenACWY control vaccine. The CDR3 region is CASSLRETQYF. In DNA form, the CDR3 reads TGTGCCAGCAGTTTAAGGGAGACCCAGTACTTC.